Listed here is a single T cell receptor beta chain. The entry originates in a study of T cell changes during pregnancy in multiple sclerosis. Produced via immunoSEQ multiplex PCR; TCRdb's table is partial and in-frame only. The table records 35,000 or so clones, approximately 90% of them present only once. The germline gives CDR1 SGHRS, CDR2 YFSETQ. The CDR3 has 15 residues. Trimming removed 4 bases at V and 1 base at J, with 14 bases between. This TCR came from a female donor with multiple sclerosis, enrolled in a pregnancy study. This chain joins TRBV5-1 and TRBJ1-1; TRBD1 is a possible D gene (6 bases). The input for sequencing was CD4+ T cells from peripheral blood mononuclear cells, taken in the first trimester of pregnancy. This CDR3 is CASSPTGNGNTEAFF. CDR3 sequence (DNA): TGCGCCAGCAGCCCAACAGGGAATGGGAACACTGAAGCTTTCTTT. The variable domain in full, with the rest retrieved from reference TRBV5-1 and TRBJ1-1, is KAGVTQTPRYLIKTRGQQVTLSCSPISGHRSVSWYQQTPGQGLQFLFEYFSETQRNKGNFPGRFSGRQFSNSRSEMNVSTLELGDSALYLCASSPTGNGNTEAFFGQGTRLTVV.